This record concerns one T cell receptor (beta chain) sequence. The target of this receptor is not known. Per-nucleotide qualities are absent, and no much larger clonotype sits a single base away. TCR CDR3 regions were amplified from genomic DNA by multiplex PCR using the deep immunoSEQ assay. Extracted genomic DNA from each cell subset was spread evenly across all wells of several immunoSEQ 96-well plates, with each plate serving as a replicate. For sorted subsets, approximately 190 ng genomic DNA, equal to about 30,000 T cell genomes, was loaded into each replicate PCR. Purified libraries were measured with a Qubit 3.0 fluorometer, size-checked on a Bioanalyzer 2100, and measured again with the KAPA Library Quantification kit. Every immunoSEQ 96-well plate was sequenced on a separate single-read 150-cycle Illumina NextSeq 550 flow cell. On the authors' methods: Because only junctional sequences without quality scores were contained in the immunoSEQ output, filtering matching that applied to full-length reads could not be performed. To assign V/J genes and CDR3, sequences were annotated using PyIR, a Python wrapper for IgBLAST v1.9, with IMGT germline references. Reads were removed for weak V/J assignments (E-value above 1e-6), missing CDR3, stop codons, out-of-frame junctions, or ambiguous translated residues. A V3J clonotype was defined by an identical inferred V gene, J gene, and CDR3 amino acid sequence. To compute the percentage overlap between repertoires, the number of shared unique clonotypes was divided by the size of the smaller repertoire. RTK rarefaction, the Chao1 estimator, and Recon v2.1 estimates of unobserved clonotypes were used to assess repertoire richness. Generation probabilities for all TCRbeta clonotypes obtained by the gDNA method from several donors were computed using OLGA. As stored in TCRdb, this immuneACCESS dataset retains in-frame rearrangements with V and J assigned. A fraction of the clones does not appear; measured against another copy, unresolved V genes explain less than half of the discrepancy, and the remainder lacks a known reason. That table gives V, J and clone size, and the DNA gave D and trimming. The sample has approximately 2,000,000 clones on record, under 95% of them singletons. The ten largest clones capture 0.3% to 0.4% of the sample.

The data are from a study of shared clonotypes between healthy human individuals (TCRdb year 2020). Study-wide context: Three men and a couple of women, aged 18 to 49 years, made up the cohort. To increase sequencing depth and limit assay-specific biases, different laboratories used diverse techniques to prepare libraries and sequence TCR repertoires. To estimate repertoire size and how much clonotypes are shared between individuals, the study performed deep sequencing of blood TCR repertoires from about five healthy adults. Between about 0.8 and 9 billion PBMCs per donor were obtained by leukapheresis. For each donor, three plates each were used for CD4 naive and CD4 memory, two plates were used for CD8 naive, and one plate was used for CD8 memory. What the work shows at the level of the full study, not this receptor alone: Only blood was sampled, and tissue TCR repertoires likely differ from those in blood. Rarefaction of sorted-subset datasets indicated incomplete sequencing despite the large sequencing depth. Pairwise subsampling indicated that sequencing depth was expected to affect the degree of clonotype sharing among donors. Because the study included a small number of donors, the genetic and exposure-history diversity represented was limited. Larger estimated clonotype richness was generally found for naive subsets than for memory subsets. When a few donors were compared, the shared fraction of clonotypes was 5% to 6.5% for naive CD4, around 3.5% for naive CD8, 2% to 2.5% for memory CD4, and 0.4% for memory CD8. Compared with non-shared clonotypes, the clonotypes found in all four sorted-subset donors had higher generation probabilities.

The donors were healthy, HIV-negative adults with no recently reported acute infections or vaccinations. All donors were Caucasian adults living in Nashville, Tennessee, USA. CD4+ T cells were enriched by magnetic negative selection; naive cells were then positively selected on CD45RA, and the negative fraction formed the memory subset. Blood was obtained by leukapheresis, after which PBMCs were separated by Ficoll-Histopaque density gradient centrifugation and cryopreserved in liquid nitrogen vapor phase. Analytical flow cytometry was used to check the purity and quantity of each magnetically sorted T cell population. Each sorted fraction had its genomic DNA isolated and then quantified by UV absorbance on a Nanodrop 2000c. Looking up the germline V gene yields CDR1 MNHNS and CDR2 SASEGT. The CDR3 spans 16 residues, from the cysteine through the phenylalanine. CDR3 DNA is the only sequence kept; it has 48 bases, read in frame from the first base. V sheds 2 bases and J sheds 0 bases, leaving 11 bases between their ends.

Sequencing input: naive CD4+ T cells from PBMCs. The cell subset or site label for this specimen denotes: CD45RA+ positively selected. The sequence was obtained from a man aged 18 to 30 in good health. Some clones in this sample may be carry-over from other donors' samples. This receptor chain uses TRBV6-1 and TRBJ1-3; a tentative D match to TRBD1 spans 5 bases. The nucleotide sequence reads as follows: TGTGCCAGCAGTGAACAGGGTCGAAGCTCTGGAAACACCATATATTTT. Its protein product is CASSEQGRSSGNTIYF.